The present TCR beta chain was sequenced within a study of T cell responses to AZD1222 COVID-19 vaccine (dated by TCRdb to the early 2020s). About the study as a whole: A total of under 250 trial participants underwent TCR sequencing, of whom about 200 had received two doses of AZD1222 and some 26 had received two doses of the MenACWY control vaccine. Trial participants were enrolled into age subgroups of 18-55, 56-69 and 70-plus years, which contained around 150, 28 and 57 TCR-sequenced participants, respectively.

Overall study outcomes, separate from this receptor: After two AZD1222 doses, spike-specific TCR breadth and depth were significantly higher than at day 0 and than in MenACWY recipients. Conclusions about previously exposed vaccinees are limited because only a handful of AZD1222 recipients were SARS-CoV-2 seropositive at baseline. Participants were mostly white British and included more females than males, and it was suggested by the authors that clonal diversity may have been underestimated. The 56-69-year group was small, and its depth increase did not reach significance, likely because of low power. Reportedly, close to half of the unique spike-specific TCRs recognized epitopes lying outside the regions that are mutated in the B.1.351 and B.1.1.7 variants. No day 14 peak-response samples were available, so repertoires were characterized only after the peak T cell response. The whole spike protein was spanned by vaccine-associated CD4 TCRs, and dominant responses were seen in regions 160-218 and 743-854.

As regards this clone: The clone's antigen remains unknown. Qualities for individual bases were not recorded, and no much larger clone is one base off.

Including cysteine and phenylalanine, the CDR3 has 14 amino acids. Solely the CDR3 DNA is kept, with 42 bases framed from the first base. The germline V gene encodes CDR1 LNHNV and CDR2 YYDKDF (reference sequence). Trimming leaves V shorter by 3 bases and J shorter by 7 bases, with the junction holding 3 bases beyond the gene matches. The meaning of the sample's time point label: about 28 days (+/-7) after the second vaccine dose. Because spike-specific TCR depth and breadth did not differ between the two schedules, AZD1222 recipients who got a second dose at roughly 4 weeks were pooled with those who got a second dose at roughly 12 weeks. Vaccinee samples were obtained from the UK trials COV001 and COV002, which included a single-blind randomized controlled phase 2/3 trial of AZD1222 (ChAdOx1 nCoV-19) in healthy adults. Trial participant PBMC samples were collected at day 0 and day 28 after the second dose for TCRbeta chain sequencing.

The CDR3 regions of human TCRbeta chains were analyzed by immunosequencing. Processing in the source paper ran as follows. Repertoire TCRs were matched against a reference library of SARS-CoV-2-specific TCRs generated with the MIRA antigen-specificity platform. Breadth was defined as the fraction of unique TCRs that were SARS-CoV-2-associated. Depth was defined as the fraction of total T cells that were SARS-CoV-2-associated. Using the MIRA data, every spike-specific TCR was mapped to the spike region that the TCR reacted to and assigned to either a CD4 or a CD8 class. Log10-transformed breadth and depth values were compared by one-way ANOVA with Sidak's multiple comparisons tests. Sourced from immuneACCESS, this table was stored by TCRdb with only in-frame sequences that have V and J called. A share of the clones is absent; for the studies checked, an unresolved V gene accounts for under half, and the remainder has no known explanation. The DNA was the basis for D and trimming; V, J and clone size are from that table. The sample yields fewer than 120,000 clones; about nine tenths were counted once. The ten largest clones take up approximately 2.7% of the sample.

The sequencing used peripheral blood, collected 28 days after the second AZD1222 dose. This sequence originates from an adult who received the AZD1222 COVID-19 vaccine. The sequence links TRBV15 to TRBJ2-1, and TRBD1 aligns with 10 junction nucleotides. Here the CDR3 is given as CATSRDRGINEQFF. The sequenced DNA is TGTGCCACCAGCAGGGACAGGGGGATAAATGAGCAGTTCTTC.